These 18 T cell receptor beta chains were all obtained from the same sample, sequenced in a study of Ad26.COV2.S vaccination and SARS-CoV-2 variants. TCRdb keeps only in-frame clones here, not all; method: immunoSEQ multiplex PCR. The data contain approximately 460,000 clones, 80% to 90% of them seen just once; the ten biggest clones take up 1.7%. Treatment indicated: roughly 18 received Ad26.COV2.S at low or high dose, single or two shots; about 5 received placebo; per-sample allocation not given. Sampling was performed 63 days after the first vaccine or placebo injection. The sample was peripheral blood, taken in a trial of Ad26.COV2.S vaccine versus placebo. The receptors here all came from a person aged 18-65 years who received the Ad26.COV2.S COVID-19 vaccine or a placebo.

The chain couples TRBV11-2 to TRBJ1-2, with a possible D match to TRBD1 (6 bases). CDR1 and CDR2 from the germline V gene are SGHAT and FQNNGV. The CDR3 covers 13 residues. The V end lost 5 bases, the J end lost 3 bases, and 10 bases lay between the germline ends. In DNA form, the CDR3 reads TGTGCCAGCAGCCCGGGACAAGACTATGGCTACACCTTC. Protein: CASSPGQDYGYTF.

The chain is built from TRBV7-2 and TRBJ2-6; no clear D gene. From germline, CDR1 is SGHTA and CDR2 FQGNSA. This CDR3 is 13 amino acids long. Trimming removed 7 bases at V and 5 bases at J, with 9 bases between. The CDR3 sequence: CASTPGWANVLTF. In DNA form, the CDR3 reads TGTGCCAGCACCCCGGGTTGGGCCAACGTCCTGACTTTC.

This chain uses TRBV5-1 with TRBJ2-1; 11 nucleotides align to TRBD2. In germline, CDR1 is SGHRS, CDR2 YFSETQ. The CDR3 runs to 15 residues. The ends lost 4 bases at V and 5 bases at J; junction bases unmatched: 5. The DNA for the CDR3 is TGCGCCAGCAGCGTGACTAGCGGGGCGAACAATGAGCAGTTCTTC. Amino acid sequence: CASSVTSGANNEQFF.

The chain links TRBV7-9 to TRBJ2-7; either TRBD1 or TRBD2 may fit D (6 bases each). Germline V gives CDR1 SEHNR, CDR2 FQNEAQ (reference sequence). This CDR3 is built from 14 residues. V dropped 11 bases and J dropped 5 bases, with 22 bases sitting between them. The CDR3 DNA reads TGTGCCCCCCGTCCCCGGGGGCGTAGGAACGAGCAGTACTTC. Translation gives CAPRPRGRRNEQYF.

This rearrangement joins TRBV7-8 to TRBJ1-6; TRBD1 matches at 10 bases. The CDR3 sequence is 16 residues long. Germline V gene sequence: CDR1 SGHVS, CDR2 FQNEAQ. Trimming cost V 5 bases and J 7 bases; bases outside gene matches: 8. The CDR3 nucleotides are TGTGCCAGCAGCCATAAGACAGGGGGCCGGAATTCACCCCTCCACTTT. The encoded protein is CASSHKTGGRNSPLHF.

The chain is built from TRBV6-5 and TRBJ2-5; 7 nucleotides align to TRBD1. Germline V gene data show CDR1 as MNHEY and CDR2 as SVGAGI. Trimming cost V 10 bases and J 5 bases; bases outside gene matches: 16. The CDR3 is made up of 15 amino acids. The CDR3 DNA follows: TGTGCCACCTCCCCACCCGGTGGCAGGGGGGAGACCCAGTACTTC. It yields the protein CATSPPGGRGETQYF.

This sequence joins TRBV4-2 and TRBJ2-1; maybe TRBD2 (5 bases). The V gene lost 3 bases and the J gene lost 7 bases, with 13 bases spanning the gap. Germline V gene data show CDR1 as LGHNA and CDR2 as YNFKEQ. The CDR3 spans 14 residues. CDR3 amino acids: CASSQSPGNNEQFF. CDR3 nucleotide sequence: TGTGCCAGCAGCCAGTCCCCCGGGAATAATGAGCAGTTCTTC.

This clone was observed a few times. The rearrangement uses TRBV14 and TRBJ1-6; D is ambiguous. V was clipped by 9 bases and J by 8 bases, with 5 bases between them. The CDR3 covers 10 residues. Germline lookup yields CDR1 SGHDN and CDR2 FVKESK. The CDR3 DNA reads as TGTGCCAGTTCCTATTCACCCCTCCACTTT. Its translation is CASSYSPLHF.

The CDR3 protein is CASSRRTSTDTQYF. CDR3 nucleotides: TGTGCCAGCAGTCGTAGGACTAGCACAGATACGCAGTATTTT. V is TRBV6-5 and J is TRBJ2-3, with a tentative D call TRBD2 (5 bases). CDR1 and CDR2 from the germline V gene are MNHEY and SVGAGI. V lost 5 bases and J lost 0, with 9 bases in between. CDR3 length: 14 amino acids.

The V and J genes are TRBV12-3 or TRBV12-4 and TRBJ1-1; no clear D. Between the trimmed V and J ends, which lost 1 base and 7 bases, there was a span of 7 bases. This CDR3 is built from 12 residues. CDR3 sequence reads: CASSLGDFEAFF. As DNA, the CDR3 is TGTGCCAGCAGTTTAGGGGATTTTGAAGCTTTCTTT.

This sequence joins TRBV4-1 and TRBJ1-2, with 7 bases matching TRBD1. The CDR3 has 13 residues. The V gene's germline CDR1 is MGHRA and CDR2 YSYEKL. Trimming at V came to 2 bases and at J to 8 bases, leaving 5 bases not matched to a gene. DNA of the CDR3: TGCGCCAGCAGCCAAAGGACAGGACGGGGCTACACCTTC. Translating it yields CASSQRTGRGYTF.

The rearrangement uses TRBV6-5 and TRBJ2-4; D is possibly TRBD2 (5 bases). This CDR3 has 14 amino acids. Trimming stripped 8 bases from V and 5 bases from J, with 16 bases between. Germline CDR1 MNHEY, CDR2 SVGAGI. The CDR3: CASGPGSGQNIQYF. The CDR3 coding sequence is TGTGCCAGCGGTCCGGGGTCGGGCCAAAACATTCAGTACTTC.

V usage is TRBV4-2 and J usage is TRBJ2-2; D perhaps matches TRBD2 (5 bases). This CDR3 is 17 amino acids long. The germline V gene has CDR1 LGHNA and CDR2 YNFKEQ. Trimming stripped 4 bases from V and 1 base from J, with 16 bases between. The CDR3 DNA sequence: TGTGCCAGCAGCCCCCTTGCCGCGGGTGGGAACACCGGGGAGCTGTTTTTT. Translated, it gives CASSPLAAGGNTGELFF.

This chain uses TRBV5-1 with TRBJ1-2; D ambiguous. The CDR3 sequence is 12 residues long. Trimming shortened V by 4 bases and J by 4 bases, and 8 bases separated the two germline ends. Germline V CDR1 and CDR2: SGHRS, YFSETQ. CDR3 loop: CASSMEPYGYTF. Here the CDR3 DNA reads TGCGCCAGCAGCATGGAACCCTATGGCTACACCTTC.

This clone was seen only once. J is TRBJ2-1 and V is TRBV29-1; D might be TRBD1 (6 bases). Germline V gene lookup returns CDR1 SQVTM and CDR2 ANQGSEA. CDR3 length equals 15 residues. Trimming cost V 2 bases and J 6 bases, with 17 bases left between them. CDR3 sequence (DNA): TGCAGCGTTGAATCGTGGACAGAGGTCCGCAATGAGCAGTTCTTC. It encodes CSVESWTEVRNEQFF.

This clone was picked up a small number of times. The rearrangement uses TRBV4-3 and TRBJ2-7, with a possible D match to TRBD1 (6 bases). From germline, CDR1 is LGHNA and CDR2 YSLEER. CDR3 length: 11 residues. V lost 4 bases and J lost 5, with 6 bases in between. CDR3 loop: CASSRGHEQYF. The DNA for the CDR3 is TGCGCCAGCAGCCGGGGGCACGAGCAGTACTTC.

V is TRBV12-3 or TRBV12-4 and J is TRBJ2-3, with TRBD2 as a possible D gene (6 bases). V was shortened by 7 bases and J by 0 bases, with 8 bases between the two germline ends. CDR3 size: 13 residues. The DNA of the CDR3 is TGTGCCAGCAACCTAGCGAGCACAGATACGCAGTATTTT. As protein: CASNLASTDTQYF.

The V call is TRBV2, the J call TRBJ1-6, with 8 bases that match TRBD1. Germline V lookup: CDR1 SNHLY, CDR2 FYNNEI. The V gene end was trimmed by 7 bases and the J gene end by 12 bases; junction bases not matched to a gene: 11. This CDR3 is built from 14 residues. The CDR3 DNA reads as TGTGCCAGCACCCCCGGACAGGGAATTTTACCCCTCCACTTT. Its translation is CASTPGQGILPLHF.